This TCR beta chain was documented in a study of regulatory dendritic cells for organ transplantation. Study conclusions and caveats: Mature dendritic cells appeared to drive more memory CD8+ clonal expansion than regulatory ones. Memory CD8+ T cells were the most oligoclonal; naive cells were highly diverse. The authors noted considerable between-person heterogeneity in alloreactive memory CD8+ cells.

Germline CDR1 is SNHLY and CDR2 is FYNNEI. The J segment lost 2 bases and the V segment lost 6 bases, leaving 8 bases of the junction unmatched. The CDR3 extends over 17 amino acids. Only in-frame clones appear in the TCRdb table, and some are missing; sequencing was by immunoSEQ multiplex PCR. The repertoire holds about 34,000 clones, approximately 88% seen once, with 0.05% to 0.065% in the top ten. About this clone itself: Its antigen is still unknown.

Naive CD45RA+ and memory CD45RO+ CD4+ or CD8+ T cells were FACS-sorted. This chain links TRBV2 with TRBJ2-2; TRBD2 agrees at 11 bases. The sample comprised naive CD4+ T cells from blood. Subset: CD45RA+ naive T cells. This TCR was sampled from a human donor in good health. CDR3 residues: CASRDIGTSGNTGELFF. The CDR3 DNA sequence: TGTGCCAGCAGGGATATTGGGACTAGCGGTAACACCGGGGAGCTGTTTTTT.